A single sample is the source of the 10 T cell receptor beta chains below, sequenced in a study of blood T cell repertoires in COVID-19. Clones were sequenced by immunoSEQ multiplex PCR, and TCRdb holds only the in-frame ones, with some missing. The sample has around 92,000 clones; approximately 92% are singletons. The sample comprised peripheral blood. These receptors were collected from a woman aged 80 or older with active COVID-19.

In regard to this clone: One junction end does not reproduce the germline sequence, and a read error may be involved. V and J are TRBV7-2 and TRBJ1-1; D possibly corresponds to TRBD1 (5 bases). The germline gives CDR1 SGHTA, CDR2 FQGNSA. The length of the CDR3 is 14 residues. CDR3 sequence (DNA): TGTGCCAGCAGTCAAATTAGGGGTCGAACTGGAGCTTTCTTT. Translated: CASSQIRGRTGAFF.

This clone occurred a few times. The rearrangement uses TRBV24-1 and TRBJ2-3; the match to TRBD2 covers 8 bases. V lost 9 bases, J lost 3 bases, and 16 bases stayed unmatched. The CDR3 is 17 amino acids. Germline-derived CDR1 and CDR2 are KGHDR and SFDVKD. Here the CDR3 DNA reads TGTGCCACCGGAGTGGGGGATGGCGGGAGGATGACAGATACGCAGTATTTT. It codes for CATGVGDGGRMTDTQYF.

The chain is built from TRBV11-2 and TRBJ2-1; TRBD2 might be the D (5 bases). From germline, CDR1 is SGHAT and CDR2 FQNNGV. Trimming stripped 5 bases from V and 9 bases from J, with 20 bases between. The CDR3 has 15 residues. The CDR3 DNA reads as TGTGCCAGCAGCCCCCGAAGTAGCGCGCCGGTTGAGCAGTTCTTC. This translates into CASSPRSSAPVEQFF.

The chain combines TRBV19 with TRBJ2-4; 12 nucleotides agree with TRBD1. Per germline, CDR1 LNHDA and CDR2 SQIVND (reference sequence). The CDR3 is 15 residues long. The V segment lost 5 bases and the J segment 8 bases; nucleotides outside the gene matches: 7. The CDR3, as DNA: TGTGCCAGTAGTCCTGGGACAGGGGGCGGGGACATTCAGTACTTC. Protein: CASSPGTGGGDIQYF.

The chain links TRBV5-1 to TRBJ2-2, with D uncertain. This CDR3 comprises 15 residues. Trimming cost V 0 bases and J 6 bases, with 12 bases left between them. CDR1 SGHRS and CDR2 YFSETQ come from the germline V gene. CDR3 protein: CASSLEHNFSGELFF. In DNA, the CDR3 is TGCGCCAGCAGCTTGGAACACAATTTCTCCGGGGAGCTGTTTTTT. Supplemented by reference TRBV5-1 and TRBJ2-2, the full variable domain reads KAGVTQTPRYLIKTRGQQVTLSCSPISGHRSVSWYQQTPGQGLQFLFEYFSETQRNKGNFPGRFSGRQFSNSRSEMNVSTLELGDSALYLCASSLEHNFSGELFFGEGSRLTVL.

The rearrangement links TRBV7-2 to TRBJ2-1, with TRBD1 identical over 8 bases. The CDR3 spans 15 residues. Looked up from germline, CDR1 is SGHTA and CDR2 is FQGNSA. Unmatched junction bases numbered 9, after V lost 6 bases and J lost 5 bases. In DNA form, the CDR3 reads TGTGCCAGCAGAGCCGGGACAGGTCATAACAATGAGCAGTTCTTC. Its translation: CASRAGTGHNNEQFF. Full variable domain (rest looked up from reference TRBV7-2 and TRBJ2-1): GAGVSQSPSNKVTEKGKDVELRCDPISGHTALYWYRQSLGQGLEFLIYFQGNSAPDKSGLPSDRFSAERTGGSVSTLTIQRTQQEDSAVYLCASRAGTGHNNEQFFGPGTRLTVL.

This clone came up once. The rearrangement uses TRBV28 and TRBJ2-1; TRBD2 aligns across 7 bases. CDR3 size: 14 residues. Unmatched junction bases numbered 3, after V lost 4 bases and J lost 3 bases. CDR1 is MDHEN and CDR2 is SYDVKM in the germline V gene. The CDR3 nucleotides read TGTGCCAGCAGTTCCCCTAGCGGCTACAATGAGCAGTTCTTC. It specifies CASSSPSGYNEQFF.

As regards this clone: Different DNA sequences within this sample yield the same CDR3. The chain uses TRBV19 and TRBJ1-3; TRBD1 is a possible D gene (6 bases). The V gene lost 5 bases and the J gene lost 0 bases, with 8 bases spanning the gap. The CDR3 totals 14 residues. CDR1 and CDR2 from the germline V gene are LNHDA and SQIVND (reference sequence). The CDR3 spells CASSGQYSGNTIYF. The CDR3 DNA reads as TGTGCCAGTAGTGGACAGTACTCTGGAAACACCATATATTTT.

The chain uses TRBV5-4 and TRBJ2-7; TRBD2 matches at 12 bases. The length of the CDR3 is 15 residues. CDR1 SGHNT and CDR2 YYREEE come from the germline V gene (reference sequence). V was clipped by 3 bases and J by 6 bases; unmatched bases: 7. CDR3 amino acids: CASSYASGRDPEQYF. The DNA for the CDR3 is TGTGCCAGCAGCTACGCTAGCGGGAGGGATCCCGAGCAGTACTTC.

The CDR3 region is CASSYRGGDQPQHF. The CDR3 DNA reads TGTGCCAGCAGTTACCGGGGGGGGGATCAGCCCCAGCATTTT. The chain links TRBV28 to TRBJ1-5; weak D call: TRBD1 (5 bases). The CDR3 length is 14 residues. Trimming cost V 4 bases and J 5 bases, with 12 bases left between them. Germline-derived CDR1 and CDR2 are MDHEN and SYDVKM.